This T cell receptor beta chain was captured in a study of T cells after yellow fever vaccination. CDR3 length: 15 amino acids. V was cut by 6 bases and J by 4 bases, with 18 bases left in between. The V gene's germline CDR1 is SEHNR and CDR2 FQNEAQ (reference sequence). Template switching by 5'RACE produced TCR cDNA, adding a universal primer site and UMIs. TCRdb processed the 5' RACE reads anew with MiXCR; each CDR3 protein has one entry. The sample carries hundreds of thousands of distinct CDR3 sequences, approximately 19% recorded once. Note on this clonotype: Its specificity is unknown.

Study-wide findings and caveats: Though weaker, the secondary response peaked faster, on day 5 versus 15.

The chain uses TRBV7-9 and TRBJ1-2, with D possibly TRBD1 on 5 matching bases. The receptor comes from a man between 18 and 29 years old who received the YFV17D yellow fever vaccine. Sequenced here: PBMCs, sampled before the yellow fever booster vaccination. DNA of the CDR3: TGTGCCAGCAGTTTTGACCGGGACTCCTCCTATGGCTACACCTTC. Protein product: CASSFDRDSSYGYTF.